This is a list of T cell receptor beta chains from one sample in a study of cytomegalovirus exposure and HLA in healthy donors. TCRdb's table, derived via immunoSEQ multiplex PCR, lists solely in-frame clones and lacks some. The repertoire table contains around 70,000 clones. Source material: PBMCs. The receptors come from a female donor in good health and CMV-seropositive. CDR3s leave out the opening cysteine and the closing phenylalanine or tryptophan.

>TRBV6-5|TRBJ2-7
ASSALGGSYEQY
>TRBV5-4|TRBJ2-1
ASSPIQGSGQF
>TRBV7-9|TRBJ2-5
ASSLTGVQETQY
>TRBV28|TRBJ1-2
ATGRGEVYGYT
>TRBV30|TRBJ1-2
AWSVRAGNGYT
>TRBV11-2|TRBJ2-7
ASSLGAREQY
>TRBV9|TRBJ1-1
ASSVRNENTEAF
>TRBV5-1|TRBJ1-3
ASSPGDRTPSSGNTIY
>TRBV19|TRBJ1-5
ASTGGAGQPQH
>TRBV27|TRBJ2-7
ASSLSGAGIYEQY
>TRBV28|TRBJ1-6
ASSSLYNSPLH
>TRBV30|TRBJ2-7
AWSIGRLYEQY
>TRBV28|TRBJ1-1
ASSPPSTEAF
>TRBV4-2|TRBJ1-3
ASSQDTTTSTIY
>TRBV11-2|TRBJ2-2
ASSREAGELF
>TRBV6-6|TRBJ2-2
ASSYGPNTGELF
>TRBV30|TRBJ1-4
AGSKQGGTNEKLF
>TRBV4-3|TRBJ2-7
ASSQDLGTGAYEQY
>TRBV6-5|TRBJ2-7
ASSYQDRGGNEQY
>TRBV27|TRBJ1-1
ASSFRGASEAF
>TRBV19|TRBJ1-1
ASSMGLVGRQGMNTEAF
>TRBV28|TRBJ2-3
ASSFMSSGTDTQY
>TRBV9|TRBJ2-3
ASSVSAGGPGDTQY
>TRBV7-2|TRBJ2-3
ASSLVHTDTQY
>TRBV6-1|TRBJ2-1
ASSDMTGRIDEQF
>TRBV19|TRBJ2-2
ASSMQRAGELF
>TRBV5-1|TRBJ2-7
ASSYQGDTRDEQY
>TRBV7-2|TRBJ2-7
ASSLVPSFYAYEQY
>TRBV5-4|TRBJ2-7
ASSNRTTYEQY
>TRBV10-3|TRBJ1-3
AISGQGPGNTIY
>TRBV4-2|TRBJ1-5
ASSPPGTGAHRPQH
>TRBV29-1|TRBJ2-7
SVAGDRRLSYEQY
>TRBV19|TRBJ2-7
ASSPGQVSPYEQY
>TRBV7-2|TRBJ1-1
ASSLMQGVLNTEAF
>TRBV18|TRBJ1-5
ASSIFNMRSGDQPQH
>TRBV11-2|TRBJ1-1
ASSLTVINGMNTEAF
>TRBV5-1|TRBJ1-2
ASSSGQGPLYGYT
>TRBV18|TRBJ2-3
ASSPPGLGGADTQY
>TRBV7-8|TRBJ2-1
ASSLEVLASPNEQF
>TRBV5-4|TRBJ2-7
ASSLTGVPYEQY
>TRBV28|TRBJ1-4
ASSRPGSNEKLF
>TRBV4-3|TRBJ2-3
ASSQELQGPPDKQY
>TRBV18|TRBJ2-7
ASSPQQGGTGGAYEQY
>TRBV28|TRBJ1-1
ASSLGTANTEAF
>TRBV18|TRBJ1-2
ASSQQNNYGYT
>TRBV28|TRBJ1-5
ASIPDRVGQPQH
>TRBV9|TRBJ1-6
ASSAATGINSPLH
>TRBV30|TRBJ1-6
AWSRRVGVWEERSSYNSPLH
>TRBV2|TRBJ2-2
ASSGVRGTGELF